A single sample gave rise to the 8 T cell receptor beta chains below, sequenced in a study of vaccination and CD4 T cells after COVID-19. The Oncomine TCR Beta short-read assay was applied to DNA of cultured CD4+ T cells. From CD4+ T cells that had been cultured, genomic DNA was extracted. TCRdb re-derived calls from the PCR reads in MiXCR, one entry per CDR3 protein. Seen here are approximately 11,000 distinct CDR3 sequences, around 28% observed once, and the top ten hold 15% to 20%. Sample treatment: roughly 10-day PBMC culture with coronavirus spike peptide pools or control peptides (ViraFEST assay). Investigators obtained the unexposed donor's CD4+ T cells before the COVID-19 pandemic (2011-2018). No antigen has been assigned to these receptors. The sequencing sample was made of CD4+ T cells from blood, cultured in vitro. These TCRs come from a human donor in good health.

The chain recombines TRBV4-3 with TRBJ2-3; TRBD2 is a possible D gene (5 bases). CDR1 and CDR2 (germline): LGHNA, YSLEER. The germline V and J ends were trimmed by 0 bases and 5 bases, with 12 bases remaining between them. This CDR3 has 15 residues. The CDR3 sequence is CASSQDRAVGDTQYF. In nucleotides, the CDR3 is TGCGCCAGCAGCCAAGATCGAGCGGTCGGAGATACGCAGTATTTT.

The J gene is TRBJ1-4, the V gene TRBV20-1; D is unclear. Germline V gives CDR1 DFQATT, CDR2 SNEGSKA (reference sequence). V shed 0 bases and J shed 5 bases, with 4 bases lying between them. CDR3 length equals 12 residues. CDR3: CSAREVNEKLFF. The CDR3 DNA is TGCAGTGCTAGAGAGGTCAATGAAAAACTGTTTTTT.

This clonotype was recorded only once. The gene calls are TRBV11-2 and TRBJ2-7; TRBD1 or TRBD2 may be the D gene (5 bases each). CDR3 size: 17 residues. Per germline, CDR1 SGHAT and CDR2 FQNNGV. The germline V and J ends were trimmed by 4 bases and 0 bases, with 19 bases remaining between them. The CDR3: CASSYAPTGTDSYEQYF. CDR3 sequence (DNA): TGTGCCAGCAGCTACGCACCAACCGGGACCGACTCCTACGAGCAGTACTTC.

The chain carries TRBV2 and TRBJ2-1; D is unresolved. CDR1 is SNHLY and CDR2 is FYNNEI in the germline V gene. V lost 5 bases to trimming and J lost 8 bases, with 10 bases between them. This CDR3 region has 12 residues. In DNA, the CDR3 is TGTGCCAGCAGTTTCACATCGTATGAGCAGTTCTTC. This gives the protein CASSFTSYEQFF.

By share of the sample, this clonotype is medium-sized. V gene TRBV6-2 or TRBV6-3 combines with J gene TRBJ1-1; no clear D gene. Between the trimmed V and J ends, which lost 5 bases and 1 base, there was a span of 11 bases. The CDR3 contains 14 residues. Germline V lookup: CDR1 MNHEY, CDR2 SVGEGT. The CDR3 nucleotides are TGTGCCAGCAGTCTCCGGGCCGAGAACACTGAAGCTTTCTTT. It specifies CASSLRAENTEAFF.

By sample fraction, this clonotype is medium-sized (0.01 to 0.1%). The chain couples TRBV6-1 to TRBJ2-7, with 10 bases identical to TRBD1. Looked up from germline, CDR1 is MNHNS and CDR2 is SASEGT. Unmatched junction bases numbered 13, after V lost 7 bases and J lost 7 bases. The CDR3 contains 15 residues. CDR3 sequence reads: CASTTAGTGVGEQYF. CDR3 DNA sequence: TGTGCCAGCACCACCGCCGGGACAGGGGTGGGGGAGCAGTACTTC.

This clonotype was detected only a few times. This rearrangement joins TRBV12-3 or TRBV12-4 to TRBJ1-5; TRBD1 agrees at 10 bases. This CDR3 has 16 residues. Unmatched junction bases numbered 5, after V lost 5 bases and J lost 1 base. CDR3 in amino acids: CASSLRTGGSNQPQHF. The CDR3 bases are TGTGCCAGCAGTCTCAGGACAGGGGGAAGCAATCAGCCCCAGCATTTT.

The chain couples TRBV5-1 to TRBJ2-7, with 10 bases matching TRBD2. Germline V gene lookup returns CDR1 SGHRS and CDR2 YFSETQ. The trim removed 0 bases at V and 3 bases at J, leaving 12 bases unmatched. This CDR3 spans 18 amino acids. The CDR3 nucleotides read TGCGCCAGCAGCTTGGCGGGACGGGGGACTAGCGTCCACTACGAGCAGTACTTC. Translation gives CASSLAGRGTSVHYEQYF.